This TCR beta chain was identified in a study of cytomegalovirus exposure and HLA in healthy donors. Overall study: Of roughly 360 genotyped donors, roughly 81% grouped in the Caucasian-associated ancestry cluster. Study-wide points: In an earlier analysis, most TCR beta V segments were productive about 87% or about 30% of the time.

The sample holds a few counts of this clone. What it binds is unknown. Primers: 60 Vbeta forward and 13 Jbeta reverse. Profiling relied on immunoSEQ multiplex PCR, and the TCRdb table lists in-frame clones only, not all of them. Of over 70,000 clones in the sample, about 67% were seen once. This CDR3 contains 15 residues. Looked up from germline, CDR1 is LNHNV and CDR2 is YYDKDF (reference sequence). Losses at the gene ends were 2 bases for V and 5 bases for J; bases not matched to a gene: 2. The specimen was PBMCs. This receptor was taken from a man aged 30 to 45 in good health and CMV-seronegative. The gene calls are TRBV15 and TRBJ1-4; the match to TRBD1 covers 10 bases. CDR3 residues: CATSRKTGGNEKLFF. CDR3 nucleotides: TGTGCCACCAGCAGAAAGACAGGGGGCAATGAAAAACTGTTTTTT.